This T cell receptor beta chain was identified in a study of shared clonotypes between healthy human individuals. Overall study context: The donor group consisted of two women and a few men, aged 18 to 49.

Regarding this clone: Its cognate antigen is unknown.

For each subset, genomic DNA was distributed in equal portions over several immunoSEQ plates. The unsorted PBMC replicate PCRs were performed with 300 to 350 ng DNA, 30,000 to 35,000 T cell genomes. The repertoire was sequenced with immunoSEQ multiplex PCR; TCRdb's copy has only in-frame clones and lacks some. This sample carries about 460,000 clones, 70% to 80% of them seen once, and the ten largest clones take around 11%. Study-wide results and caveats: Deeper or shallower sequencing was expected to change how clonotypes are shared among donors.

The V and J ends lost 8 bases and 0 bases respectively, with 10 bases between them. Germline values: CDR1 SQVTM, CDR2 ANQGSEA. The CDR3 consists of 12 residues. Source material: PBMCs. This clonotype originated in a woman aged 40 to 50 in good health. Some clones in this sample may be carry-over from other donors' samples. The chain joins TRBV29-1 to TRBJ1-1, with D unresolved. The CDR3 DNA is TGCAGCCATAAGATCTTGAACACTGAAGCTTTCTTT. This codes for CSHKILNTEAFF. Using reference TRBV29-1 and TRBJ1-1 for the parts outside the CDR3, the full variable domain is SAVISQKPSRDICQRGTSLTIQCQVDSQVTMMFWYRQQPGQSLTLIATANQGSEATYESGFVIDKFPISRPNLTFSTLTVSNMSPEDSSIYLCSHKILNTEAFFGQGTRLTVV.